A single sample is the source of the 26 T cell receptor beta chains below, sequenced in a study of T cells in Graves' hyperthyroidism and ophthalmopathy. RNA transcripts yielded amplified TCR beta CDR3 regions. HTBI primers drove first-round RT-PCR of the TCR CDR3. TCRdb independently ran MiXCR on the multiplex PCR reads; one entry per CDR3 protein. The repertoire holds about 460,000 distinct CDR3 sequences, with around a fifth as singletons. Sequenced: blood. These receptors were obtained from a woman in her seventies with Graves' ophthalmopathy.

The chain has TRBV18 and TRBJ1-5, with 7 positions matching TRBD1. The ends lost 3 bases at V and 3 bases at J; junction bases unmatched: 5. This CDR3 has 15 amino acids. The germline gives CDR1 KGHSH, CDR2 LQKENI. The CDR3 nucleotides are TGTGCCAGCTCACCGCTTGGGACAGTCAATCAGCCCCAGCATTTT. The encoded protein is CASSPLGTVNQPQHF.

The chain links TRBV28 to TRBJ1-4; TRBD1 might be the D (5 bases). Germline V gene data show CDR1 as MDHEN and CDR2 as SYDVKM. V dropped 5 bases and J dropped 5 bases, with 15 bases sitting between them. The CDR3 is made up of 15 amino acids. DNA of the CDR3: TGTGCCAGCAGTCCGGGGGGAGTACGGAATGAAAAACTGTTTTTT. This codes for CASSPGGVRNEKLFF. Supplemented by reference TRBV28 and TRBJ1-4, the full variable domain reads DVKVTQSSRYLVKRTGEKVFLECVQDMDHENMFWYRQDPGLGLRLIYFSYDVKMKEKGDIPEGYSVSREKKERFSLILESASTNQTSMYLCASSPGGVRNEKLFFGSGTQLSVL.

V gene TRBV20-1 combines with J gene TRBJ2-4; 13 bases align to TRBD2. The germline CDR1 and CDR2 sequences are DFQATT and SNEGSKA (reference sequence). The CDR3 is 18 amino acids. Losses at the gene ends were 5 bases for V and 3 bases for J; bases not matched to a gene: 13. CDR3 bases: TGCAGTGCTGATCCGGGACTAGCGGGAACGAGGGACAAAAACATTCAGTACTTC. Translated, it gives CSADPGLAGTRDKNIQYF.

There are a few counts of this clonotype. The chain couples TRBV7-3 to TRBJ1-2, with a tentative D call TRBD1 (5 bases). Germline V lookup: CDR1 SGHTA, CDR2 FQGTGA. Trimming took 0 bases from V and 2 from J, leaving 13 bases between them. The CDR3 covers 16 residues. Here the CDR3 reads CASSLTGGAFNYGYTF. The CDR3 DNA sequence: TGTGCCAGCAGCTTAACGGGCGGGGCCTTCAACTATGGCTACACCTTC. The complete variable domain, with remaining parts taken from reference TRBV7-3 and TRBJ1-2, reads GAGVSQTPSNKVTEKGKYVELRCDPISGHTALYWYRQSLGQGPEFLIYFQGTGAADDSGLPNDRFFAVRPEGSVSTLKIQRTERGDSAVYLCASSLTGGAFNYGYTFGSGTRLTVV.

The chain is built from TRBV5-1 and TRBJ1-1, with 7 bases that match TRBD1. The CDR3 is 13 amino acids. Germline V gene data show CDR1 as SGHRS and CDR2 as YFSETQ. Losses at the gene ends were 4 bases for V and 10 bases for J; bases not matched to a gene: 10. CDR3 loop: CASSPTGDLGAFF. CDR3 DNA sequence: TGCGCCAGCAGCCCCACAGGGGATCTGGGAGCTTTCTTT.

V is TRBV10-1 and J is TRBJ2-3; tentative D call: TRBD2 (5 bases). CDR3 size: 14 residues. CDR1 is WNHNN and CDR2 is SYGVQD in the germline V gene (reference sequence). Trimming pared 5 bases from V and 0 bases from J, leaving 9 bases between. In nucleotides, the CDR3 is TGCGCCAGCAGTTCTAGCCCCAGCACAGATACGCAGTATTTT. Residues: CASSSSPSTDTQYF.

This clonotype has a handful of counts. The chain uses TRBV29-1 and TRBJ1-2; weak D call: TRBD1 (5 bases). The CDR3 is made up of 14 amino acids. Between the trimmed V and J ends, which lost 6 bases and 2 bases, there was a span of 16 bases. CDR1 is SQVTM and CDR2 is ANQGSEA in the germline V gene. CDR3 sequence: CSVGESGYNYGYTF. The CDR3 DNA reads as TGCAGCGTGGGGGAAAGTGGGTACAACTATGGCTACACCTTC.

The chain couples TRBV10-3 to TRBJ2-2; a weak D match, TRBD2 (5 bases). Germline V gene sequence: CDR1 ENHRY, CDR2 SYGVKD. The CDR3 consists of 14 residues. Trimming stripped 2 bases from V and 5 bases from J, with 9 bases between. The CDR3 region is CAISELSGTGELFF. CDR3 in DNA: TGTGCCATCAGTGAGCTTTCGGGGACCGGGGAGCTGTTTTTT.

The chain carries TRBV27 and TRBJ2-3; 11 bases are shared with TRBD2. Losses at the gene ends were 6 bases for V and 4 bases for J; bases not matched to a gene: 9. The CDR3 loop spans 16 amino acids. Germline-derived CDR1 and CDR2 are MNHEY and SMNVEV (reference sequence). CDR3 nucleotides: TGTGCCAGCAGCCAGGGACTAGCGGCCGGGCCAGATACGCAGTATTTT. Encoded protein: CASSQGLAAGPDTQYF.

This clonotype has just one count. Germline and junction disagree at one end, which may indicate a read error. The chain employs TRBV12-5 and TRBJ1-1; D not resolved. The CDR3 sequence is 14 residues long. CDR1 and CDR2 (germline): LGHNT, FRNRAP. The CDR3 here is CASGLYQKNTEASF. The DNA of the CDR3 is TGTGCTAGTGGTTTGTACCAGAAGAACACTGAAGCTTCCTTT.

The genes are TRBV4-3 and TRBJ1-2; 9 bases line up with TRBD1. The germline gives CDR1 LGHNA, CDR2 YSLEER. V trimming: 3 bases; J trimming: 13 bases; junction bases outside the gene matches: 6. The CDR3 is 12 residues long. CDR3 sequence: CASSHLQGAFTF. CDR3 DNA sequence: TGCGCCAGCAGCCACCTACAGGGGGCGTTCACCTTC.

This clonotype has only one observation. The junction departs from germline at one end; a sequencing error may be responsible. The V call is TRBV7-9, the J call TRBJ2-1; 9 bases agree with TRBD2. CDR3 length: 16 amino acids. Per the germline V gene, CDR1 is SEHNR and CDR2 is FQNEAQ (reference sequence). The CDR3 spells CASSQAGGFSYNEQFF. The CDR3 DNA reads TGCGCCAGCAGCCAAGCGGGGGGTTTCTCCTACAATGAGCAGTTCTTC. The entire variable domain, with the rest obtained from reference TRBV7-9 and TRBJ2-1, is as follows: DTGVSQNPRHKITKRGQNVTFRCDPISEHNRLYWYRQTLGQGPEFLTYFQNEAQLEKSRLLSDRFSAERPKGSFSTLEIQRTEQGDSAMYLCASSQAGGFSYNEQFFGPGTRLTVL.

This clonotype was detected many times. The CDR3 coding sequence is TGTGCCAGCAGCTGGGGGGGGAGTACGAAGACCCAGTACTTC. Translation gives CASSWGGSTKTQYF. This chain links TRBV11-2 with TRBJ2-5, with 7 nucleotides matching TRBD2. The CDR3 has 14 amino acids. Trimming cost V 4 bases and J 6 bases; bases outside gene matches: 8. Germline CDR1 and CDR2: SGHAT and FQNNGV. Supplemented by reference TRBV11-2 and TRBJ2-5, the full variable domain reads EAGVAQSPRYKIIEKRQSVAFWCNPISGHATLYWYQQILGQGPKLLIQFQNNGVVDDSQLPKDRFSAERLKGVDSTLKIQPAKLEDSAVYLCASSWGGSTKTQYFGPGTRLLVL.

This clonotype was recorded a few times. This sequence joins TRBV28 and TRBJ1-6; D ambiguous. The CDR3 has 12 amino acids. Trimming took 5 bases from V and 6 from J, leaving 5 bases between them. Germline V gives CDR1 MDHEN, CDR2 SYDVKM. The CDR3 protein is CASSQANSPLHF. The CDR3 DNA reads as TGTGCCAGCAGTCAAGCTAATTCACCCCTCCACTTT.

This clonotype was seen more than once but under ten times. DNA for the CDR3: TGCGCCAGCAGCCCGGGACTAGCGGGACCATCCTACGAGCAGTACTTC. Translated, it gives CASSPGLAGPSYEQYF. The V gene is TRBV5-1, the J gene TRBJ2-7, with 13 bases aligning to TRBD2. V shed 4 bases, J shed 1 base, and the junction held 5 bases outside the gene matches. The CDR3 runs to 16 residues. From germline, CDR1 is SGHRS and CDR2 YFSETQ.

The chain couples TRBV15 to TRBJ1-1, with D uncertain. Germline-derived CDR1 and CDR2 are LNHNV and YYDKDF (reference sequence). This CDR3 contains 12 residues. Trimming took off 0 bases at V and 12 bases at J, with 11 bases between the two ends. The CDR3 coding sequence is TGTGCCACCAGCAGAGATCTTGGGCAAACTTTCTTT. This sequence encodes CATSRDLGQTFF. Full variable domain (missing parts from reference TRBV15 and TRBJ1-1): DAMVIQNPRYQVTQFGKPVTLSCSQTLNHNVMYWYQQKSSQAPKLLFHYYDKDFNNEADTPDNFQSRRPNTSFCFLDIRSPGLGDTAMYLCATSRDLGQTFFGQGTRLTVV.

The chain is built from TRBV10-1 and TRBJ2-7, with 13 bases identical to TRBD2. Per the germline V gene, CDR1 is WNHNN and CDR2 is SYGVQD (reference sequence). Germline trimming cut 2 bases from V and 5 bases from J; bases unmatched to any gene: 3. The CDR3 sequence is 15 residues long. As DNA, the CDR3 is TGCGCCAGCAGTGAGGGGACTAGCGGGATCGACGAGCAGTACTTC. Residues: CASSEGTSGIDEQYF.

The sample holds many counts of this clonotype. The chain recombines TRBV12-3 or TRBV12-4 with TRBJ1-1, with D unclear. The CDR3 length is 15 residues. V lost 0 bases to trimming and J lost 1 base, with 9 bases between them. The DNA of the CDR3 is TGTGCCAGCAGTTTAGCGGGTGGAGGGAACACTGAAGCTTTCTTT. Protein sequence: CASSLAGGGNTEAFF.

In its sample, this clonotype was seen many times. The chain recombines TRBV28 with TRBJ1-5; D might be TRBD1 (6 bases). This CDR3 is 13 amino acids long. CDR1 and CDR2 from the germline V gene are MDHEN and SYDVKM. Trimming left V 2 bases short and J 6 bases short, with 8 bases between. The CDR3, as DNA: TGTGCCAGCAGTTTAACAGGGTTTCAGCCCCAGCATTTT. Its protein is CASSLTGFQPQHF. The full variable domain, its missing parts supplied by reference TRBV28 and TRBJ1-5, is DVKVTQSSRYLVKRTGEKVFLECVQDMDHENMFWYRQDPGLGLRLIYFSYDVKMKEKGDIPEGYSVSREKKERFSLILESASTNQTSMYLCASSLTGFQPQHFGDGTRLSIL.

This clonotype was seen repeatedly, ten times or more. The V gene is TRBV12-3 or TRBV12-4, the J gene TRBJ2-2; D ambiguous. This CDR3 has 11 residues. Trimming took 6 bases from V and 4 from J, leaving 3 bases between them. The CDR3 coding sequence is TGTGCCAGCAGCCGCACCGGGGAGCTGTTTTTT. Protein product: CASSRTGELFF.

J is TRBJ2-7 and V is TRBV27, with TRBD1 matching over 7 bases. V dropped 7 bases and J dropped 5; count of bases not matched to a gene: 8. The CDR3 sequence is 13 residues long. In germline, CDR1 is MNHEY, CDR2 SMNVEV (reference sequence). CDR3 sequence (DNA): TGTGCCAGCAAAGAACAGGGGCGGCACGAGCAGTACTTC. As protein: CASKEQGRHEQYF.

There are many counts of this clonotype. The genes are TRBV2 and TRBJ2-7, with TRBD1 matching 9 bases. The CDR3 runs 14 residues. Trimming took 5 bases from V and 7 from J; bases not matched to a gene: 9. Per the germline V gene, CDR1 is SNHLY and CDR2 is FYNNEI. The CDR3 sequence is CASSQGQGLREQYF. In DNA form, the CDR3 reads TGTGCCAGCAGTCAGGGACAGGGTCTGAGGGAGCAGTACTTC.

The chain has TRBV30 and TRBJ2-3, with 8 nucleotides matching TRBD2. This CDR3 is 15 amino acids long. Germline values: CDR1 GTSNPN, CDR2 SVGIG (reference sequence). J lost 6 bases, V lost 6 bases, and 14 bases had no gene match. This CDR3 reads CACPRPGGLLDTQYF. CDR3 DNA: TGTGCCTGTCCCCGCCCGGGAGGGCTTTTGGATACGCAGTATTTT. The whole variable domain, filled in from reference TRBV30 and TRBJ2-3, reads SQTIHQWPATLVQPVGSPLSLECTVEGTSNPNLYWYRQAAGRGLQLLFYSVGIGQISSEVPQNLSASRPQDRQFILSSKKLLLSDSGFYLCACPRPGGLLDTQYFGPGTRLTVL.

This chain links TRBV20-1 with TRBJ2-3; possible D gene TRBD2, 5 bases. The germline gives CDR1 DFQATT, CDR2 SNEGSKA (reference sequence). Trimming shortened V by 5 bases and J by 10 bases, and 25 bases separated the two germline ends. The CDR3 spans 15 residues. The CDR3 coding sequence is TGCAGTGCTGGAGCCTCCCCAGACCCCACAGCGGCGCAGTATTTT. Translating it yields CSAGASPDPTAAQYF.

This clonotype was seen repeatedly, ten times or more. The V and J genes are TRBV7-9 and TRBJ2-5; no definite D call. The CDR3 loop spans 16 amino acids. Germline V gene lookup returns CDR1 SEHNR and CDR2 FQNEAQ (reference sequence). Trimming pared 2 bases from V and 0 bases from J, leaving 13 bases between. Here the CDR3 reads CASSLPRQQYQETQYF. For the CDR3, the DNA is TGTGCCAGCAGCTTACCTCGACAACAGTACCAAGAGACCCAGTACTTC.

This clonotype was detected a few times. V is TRBV20-1 and J is TRBJ1-5, with 8 bases that match TRBD1. This CDR3 spans 14 amino acids. CDR1 is DFQATT, CDR2 SNEGSKA, per germline (reference sequence). V lost 6 bases and J lost 0; bases outside the gene matches: 4. As DNA, the CDR3 is TGCAGTGCCCGGACAGGGAATAGCAATCAGCCCCAGCATTTT. Its protein product is CSARTGNSNQPQHF.